Listed below are T cell receptor beta chains from one sample, sequenced in a study of identifying expanded T cells in peripheral blood. The assay was immunoSEQ multiplex PCR, and TCRdb's table has in-frame clones only and misses some. This table has 75,000 to 95,000 clones, about 87% appearing once. Source material: blood. These receptors all stem from a person between 18 and 75 years old in good health. Both conserved end residues are part of each CDR3. A D gene is named only where the DNA matches it firmly. Part of the rows lack a size; the others show once, few, many or a class for expanded clones.

d_gene	abundance	j_gene	v_gene	CDR3nt	CDR3aa
.	.	TRBJ1-4	TRBV6-6	TGTGCCAGCAGTTATAATTGGTTGGGAGAAAAACTGTTTTTT	CASSYNWLGEKLFF
TRBD2	.	TRBJ2-1	TRBV19	TGTGCCAGTAGTCTGCGGACTAGCGGGAACTACAATGAGCAGTTCTTC	CASSLRTSGNYNEQFF
.	.	TRBJ1-1	TRBV7-3	TGTGCCAGCAGCGCCAGTGCGAACACTGAAGCTTTCTTT	CASSASANTEAFF
.	.	TRBJ1-1	TRBV5-4	TGTGCCAGCAGCTTGACAGGGAGGTACGGCACTGAAGCTTTCTTT	CASSLTGRYGTEAFF
.	.	TRBJ2-1	TRBV4-3	TGCGCCAGCAGCCAAGACGGGACATCTTACAATGAGCAGTTCTTC	CASSQDGTSYNEQFF
.	.	TRBJ2-6	TRBV13	TGTGCCAGCAGCATAGCCTTTCGGTCTGGGGCCAACGTCCTGACTTTC	CASSIAFRSGANVLTF
TRBD1	.	TRBJ2-1	TRBV25-1	TGTGCCAGCAGTGAAGGGACAGTAGGTTACAATGAGCAGTTCTTC	CASSEGTVGYNEQFF
.	once	TRBJ1-2	TRBV5-1	TGCGCCAGCAGCTTGGTGACCTCGCAGGGTACCAACTATGGCTACACCTTC	CASSLVTSQGTNYGYTF
TRBD1	.	TRBJ1-2	TRBV11-2	TGTGCCAGCAGCTTTACCCCGACAGGGGGCGCGGGCGGCTATGGCTACACCTTC	CASSFTPTGGAGGYGYTF
.	.	TRBJ2-3	TRBV30	TGTGCCTGGAGTGTCGGGGGAGGAGGAACAGATACGCAGTATTTT	CAWSVGGGGTDTQYF
TRBD1	.	TRBJ2-7	TRBV6-5	TGTGCCAGCAAAACAGGGACAGCGTCCTACGAGCAGTACTTC	CASKTGTASYEQYF
.	few	TRBJ1-1	TRBV19	TGTGCCAGTAGTTCAGGGTTGAACACTGAAGCTTTCTTT	CASSSGLNTEAFF
TRBD2	.	TRBJ2-5	TRBV6-1	TGTGCCAGCAGTGAATATTCGGGAGGGGAGACCCAGTACTTC	CASSEYSGGETQYF
.	.	TRBJ1-5	TRBV2	TGTGCCAGCAGTCCCTATGGCAATGGGAGCAATCAGCCCCAGCATTTT	CASSPYGNGSNQPQHF
.	.	TRBJ1-2	TRBV18	TGTGCCAGCTCACCACCGCGCCGGACAGACCAGGCCTATGGCTACACCTTC	CASSPPRRTDQAYGYTF
.	.	TRBJ2-2	TRBV25-1	TGTGCCAGCAGTGAGCGGGGGCGACGAACCGGGGAGCTGTTTTTT	CASSERGRRTGELFF
TRBD1	.	TRBJ2-7	TRBV14	TGTGCCAGCAGCCAAGATTTAGGGACAGGGTACCTCTACGAGCAGTACTTC	CASSQDLGTGYLYEQYF
TRBD2	.	TRBJ2-5	TRBV4-1	TGCGCCAGCAGCCAAGAGGGAGGGGCGGGGGAGACCCAGTACTTC	CASSQEGGAGETQYF
.	.	TRBJ2-6	TRBV5-1	TGCGCCAGCAGCTTTCGTAGCCAGGGATGGTTGTCTGGGGCCAACGTCCTGACTTTC	CASSFRSQGWLSGANVLTF
.	.	TRBJ1-1	TRBV6-5	TGTGCCAGCAGTTTGAATGCCCCTTCTGAAGCTTTCTTT	CASSLNAPSEAFF
TRBD2	.	TRBJ2-3	TRBV5-1	TGCGCCAGCAGCTTGTGGGGGGGAGATACGCAGTATTTT	CASSLWGGDTQYF
.	.	TRBJ2-2	TRBV5-1	TGCGCCAGCAGTTCGAAAGACAGCTCGAACACCGGGGAGCTGTTTTTT	CASSSKDSSNTGELFF
.	.	TRBJ2-7	TRBV19	TGTGCCAGTAGTATAGATCCGCGTTCCTACGAGCAGTACTTC	CASSIDPRSYEQYF
.	.	TRBJ1-1	TRBV9	TGTGCCAGCAGCGTAAGCAGGGTAGTCTCTGAAGCTTTCTTT	CASSVSRVVSEAFF
.	.	TRBJ2-7	TRBV2	TGTGCCAGCAGTGACTACGAGCAGTACTTC	CASSDYEQYF